The sequence of this TCR beta chain was determined in a study of long-term antiretroviral therapy in people with HIV. The V and J ends lost 8 bases and 3 bases respectively, with 17 bases between them. The germline CDR1 and CDR2 sequences are MNHNS and SASEGT. The CDR3 length is 14 residues. Per individual, the PBMC samples numbered at least one pre-ART and at least two post-ART. The assay, immunoSEQ v3.0, was run at survey level. Per-sample TRB depth target: about 40,000-55,000 T-cell genomes. Only in-frame clones appear in the TCRdb table, and some are missing; sequencing was by immunoSEQ multiplex PCR. Of around 20,000 clones listed, around 86% were seen once; the top ten hold around 12%.

The clonotype originates from a man aged 35 to 55 with HIV. Sequences were derived from unsorted PBMCs, sampled 0.1 years before starting antiretroviral therapy. The V call is TRBV6-1, the J call TRBJ2-7; possible D gene TRBD1, 6 bases. CDR3 nucleotides: TGTGCCAGCCCCCGGCCGGGGACAAGCTACGAGCAGTACTTC. Its translation is CASPRPGTSYEQYF.